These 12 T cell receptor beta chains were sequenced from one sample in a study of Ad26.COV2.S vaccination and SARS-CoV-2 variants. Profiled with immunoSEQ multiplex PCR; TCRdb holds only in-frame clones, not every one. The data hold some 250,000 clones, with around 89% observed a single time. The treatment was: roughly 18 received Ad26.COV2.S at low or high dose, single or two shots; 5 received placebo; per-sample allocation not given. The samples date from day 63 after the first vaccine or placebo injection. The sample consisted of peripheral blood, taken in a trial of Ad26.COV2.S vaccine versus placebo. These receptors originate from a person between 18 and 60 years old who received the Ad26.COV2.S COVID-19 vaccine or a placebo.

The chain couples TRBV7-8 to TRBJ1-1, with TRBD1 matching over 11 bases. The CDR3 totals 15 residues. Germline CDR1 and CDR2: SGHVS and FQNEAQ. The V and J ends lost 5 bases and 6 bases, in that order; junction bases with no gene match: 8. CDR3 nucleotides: TGTGCCAGCAGCCGATGGACAGGGGGCGAAGCTGAAGCTTTCTTT. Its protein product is CASSRWTGGEAEAFF.

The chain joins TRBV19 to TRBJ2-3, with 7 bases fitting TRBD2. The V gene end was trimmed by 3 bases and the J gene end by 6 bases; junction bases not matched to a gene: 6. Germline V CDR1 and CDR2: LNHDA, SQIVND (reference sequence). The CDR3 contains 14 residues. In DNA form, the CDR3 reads TGTGCCAGTAGTATGGGAGGGTTGCTTGATACGCAGTATTTT. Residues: CASSMGGLLDTQYF.

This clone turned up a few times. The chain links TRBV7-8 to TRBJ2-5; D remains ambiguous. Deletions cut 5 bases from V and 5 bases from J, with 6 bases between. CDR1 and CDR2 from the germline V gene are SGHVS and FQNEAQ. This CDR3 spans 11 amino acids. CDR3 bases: TGTGCCAGCAGCCAACGGGAGACCCAGTACTTC. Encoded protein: CASSQRETQYF.

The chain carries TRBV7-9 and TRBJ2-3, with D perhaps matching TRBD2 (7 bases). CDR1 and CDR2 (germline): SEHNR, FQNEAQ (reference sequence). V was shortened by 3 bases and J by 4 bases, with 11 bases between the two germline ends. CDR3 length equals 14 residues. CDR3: CASSFGGAADTQYF. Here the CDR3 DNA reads TGTGCCAGCAGCTTTGGGGGGGCCGCAGATACGCAGTATTTT.

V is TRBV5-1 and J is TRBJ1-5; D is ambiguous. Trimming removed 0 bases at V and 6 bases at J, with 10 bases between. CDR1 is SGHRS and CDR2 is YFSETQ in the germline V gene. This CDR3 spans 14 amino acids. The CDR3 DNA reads TGCGCCAGCAGCTTGGCTCCGGAAGCTCAGCCCCAGCATTTT. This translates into CASSLAPEAQPQHF.

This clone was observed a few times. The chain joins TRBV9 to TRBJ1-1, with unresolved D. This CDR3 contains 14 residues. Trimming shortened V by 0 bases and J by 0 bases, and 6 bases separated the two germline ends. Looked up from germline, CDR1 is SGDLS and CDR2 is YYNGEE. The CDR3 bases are TGTGCCAGCAGCGTAGGGGCGATGAACACTGAAGCTTTCTTT. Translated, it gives CASSVGAMNTEAFF.

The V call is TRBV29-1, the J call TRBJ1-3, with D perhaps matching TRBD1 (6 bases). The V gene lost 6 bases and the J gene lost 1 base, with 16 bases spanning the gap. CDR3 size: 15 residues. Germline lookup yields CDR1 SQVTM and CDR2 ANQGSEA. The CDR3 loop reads CSVQGGRSSGNTIYF. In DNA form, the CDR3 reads TGCAGCGTCCAAGGGGGGCGATCATCTGGAAACACCATATATTTT.

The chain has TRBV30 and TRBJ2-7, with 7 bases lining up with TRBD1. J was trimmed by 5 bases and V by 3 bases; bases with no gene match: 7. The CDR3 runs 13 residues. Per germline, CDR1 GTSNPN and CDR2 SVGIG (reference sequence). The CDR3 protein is CAWSSTGPDEQYF. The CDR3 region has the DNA TGTGCCTGGAGCTCGACAGGGCCGGACGAGCAGTACTTC.

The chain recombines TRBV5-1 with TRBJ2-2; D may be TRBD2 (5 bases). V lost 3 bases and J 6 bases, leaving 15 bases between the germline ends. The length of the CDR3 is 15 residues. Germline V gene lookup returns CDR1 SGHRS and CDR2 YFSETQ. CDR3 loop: CASSSLGWAAGELFF. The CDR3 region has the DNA TGCGCCAGCAGCTCACTAGGTTGGGCCGCCGGGGAGCTGTTTTTT.

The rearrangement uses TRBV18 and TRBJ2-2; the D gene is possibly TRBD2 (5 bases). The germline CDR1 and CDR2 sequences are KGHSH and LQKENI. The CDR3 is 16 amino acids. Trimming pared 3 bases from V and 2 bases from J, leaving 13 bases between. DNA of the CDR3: TGTGCCAGCTCACCGGCGGGCGGGCCCAACACCGGGGAGCTGTTTTTT. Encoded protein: CASSPAGGPNTGELFF.

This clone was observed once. CDR3 coding DNA: TGTGCCATCAGTGGAGGGGAAAATCAGCCCCAGCATTTT. It yields the protein CAISGGENQPQHF. This chain connects TRBV10-3 to TRBJ1-5; the D gene is possibly TRBD1 (5 bases). V lost 4 bases, J lost 4 bases, and 8 bases lay in between. This CDR3 has 13 residues. Germline CDR1 is ENHRY and CDR2 is SYGVKD.

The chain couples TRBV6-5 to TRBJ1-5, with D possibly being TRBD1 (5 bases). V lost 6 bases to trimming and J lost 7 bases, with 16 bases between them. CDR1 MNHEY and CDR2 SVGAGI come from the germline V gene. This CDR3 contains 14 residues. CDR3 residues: CASSNGGKLQPQHF. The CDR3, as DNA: TGTGCCAGCAGCAATGGGGGGAAGTTACAGCCCCAGCATTTT.